The rows below give T cell receptor beta chains drawn from one sample of a study of T-cell memory formation after mild COVID-19. TCRdb re-called the 5' RACE reads with MiXCR, one entry per CDR3 protein. The data show about 350,000 distinct CDR3 sequences, roughly 20% seen once. The specimen sequenced was PBMCs or a T cell subset sorted from them (not recorded which). The receptors originated from a man aged 18 to 30 who had mild COVID-19 (a few samples of this study predate the infection). Cell type and time point are not known. CDR3s include the opening cysteine and the closing phenylalanine or tryptophan. The D gene is left open where the match is weak. Clone size appears in some rows only: once, few, many, or a class for an expanded clone.

D	J	V	size	DNA	CDR3
TRBD2	TRBJ2-1	TRBV7-6	many	TGTGCCAGCACCACCCCCGGACTAGTCAATGAGCAGTTCTTC	CASTTPGLVNEQFF
.	TRBJ2-7	TRBV6-5	once	TGTGCCAGCAGTTACTCGCCGGGAAAGTTCTACGAGCAGTACTTC	CASSYSPGKFYEQYF
TRBD1	TRBJ2-5	TRBV7-9	few	TGTGCCAGCAGCTTAGCCCGGAGTGGGACAGAGGTAGAGACCCAGTACTTC	CASSLARSGTEVETQYF
.	TRBJ1-6	TRBV6-5	few	TGTGCCAGCAGTCGAACTCAAGGGCTAGGTTCGGCCCTCCACTTT	CASSRTQGLGSALHF
TRBD1	TRBJ2-5	TRBV7-9	many	TGTGCCAGCAGCTTATTAAGGGATCTAGGGGGCGAGACCCAGTACTTC	CASSLLRDLGGETQYF
TRBD1	TRBJ1-2	TRBV4-1	.	TGCGACAGCAGCCAAGATATGCGACAGGGTTTGTCTAGCGGCTATGGCTACACCTTC	CDSSQDMRQGLSSGYGYTF
.	TRBJ2-2	TRBV4-3	.	TGCGCCAGCAGCCAAGATCGAGGCAGGCGCCTCGGGGAGCTGTTTTTT	CASSQDRGRRLGELFF
.	TRBJ1-2	TRBV7-2	once	TGTGCCAGCAGAGCTATAGGGGGCTATGGCTACACCTTC	CASRAIGGYGYTF
.	TRBJ2-1	TRBV30	few	TGTGCCTCAAATATTTACTCCTACAATGAGCAGTTCTTC	CASNIYSYNEQFF
TRBD1	TRBJ1-2	TRBV11-2	.	TGTGCCAGCAGCTTACCGGGACAGGATCGGCCCTATGGCTACACCTTC	CASSLPGQDRPYGYTF
.	TRBJ1-3	TRBV20-1	.	TGCAGTGCCCTGTTCGGAGGGGGAAACACCATATATTTT	CSALFGGGNTIYF
.	TRBJ1-5	TRBV12-3/TRBV12-4	.	TGTGCCAGCAGTCCCCGGTCCTCCCAGCATTTT	CASSPRSSQHF
.	TRBJ2-5	TRBV5-1	many	TGCGCCAGCAGCTTGGTCGAGGGCGCAGAGACCCAGTACTTC	CASSLVEGAETQYF
TRBD1	TRBJ1-1	TRBV7-6	few	TGTGCCAGCAGCTCTACAGGGGCGAACACTGAAGCTTTCTTT	CASSSTGANTEAFF
.	TRBJ2-5	TRBV7-2	many	TGTGCCAGCAGCTTAGCTGGGACCCAAGAGACCCAGTACTTC	CASSLAGTQETQYF
TRBD2	TRBJ2-3	TRBV20-1	.	TGCAGTGCTAGAGGTGGAAGCGGGGGGCCCACGGGGACAGATACGCAGTATTTT	CSARGGSGGPTGTDTQYF
TRBD1	TRBJ1-5	TRBV12-3/TRBV12-4	medium-sized	TGTGCCAGCAGTCAGGGACAGGGGGTCCTCAATCAGCCCCAGCATTTT	CASSQGQGVLNQPQHF
TRBD1	TRBJ1-6	TRBV7-8	few	TGTGCCAGCAGCTCTTCCCGGGACAGGGGTTCACCCCTCCACTTT	CASSSSRDRGSPLHF
.	TRBJ2-7	TRBV7-9	.	TGTGCCAGCAGCTCCATCGGCAGGGGCTACGAGCAGTACTTC	CASSSIGRGYEQYF
TRBD2	TRBJ2-4	TRBV7-9	.	TGTGCCAGCAGCGCAGGGCGCGGGACTAGCTTTGCCCCAATTCAGTACTTC	CASSAGRGTSFAPIQYF
TRBD1	TRBJ1-6	TRBV4-3	.	TGCGCCAGCAGCCCGACCCGGACAGGGGCGGCTATATGGGGTTCACCCCTCCACTTT	CASSPTRTGAAIWGSPLHF
.	TRBJ2-1	TRBV4-3	few	TGCGCGGGGGGCGGGTATGTGGATGAGCAGTTCTTC	CAGGGYVDEQFF
TRBD2	TRBJ2-5	TRBV12-3/TRBV12-4	few	TGTGCCAGCAGCAGCCTGGAGGTAGCGGGGGGGCAGGAGACCCAGTACTTC	CASSSLEVAGGQETQYF
.	TRBJ2-7	TRBV5-1	many	TGCGCCAGCAGCTTGGGCGCCATCCTCTACGAGCAGTACTTC	CASSLGAILYEQYF
.	TRBJ1-3	TRBV7-9	few	TGTGCCAGCAGCTTCACAGCGACTGGAAACACCATATATTTT	CASSFTATGNTIYF
.	TRBJ2-2	TRBV7-2	.	TGTGCCAGCAGCTTAGGTGGGCGGTACACCGGGGAGCTGTTTTTT	CASSLGGRYTGELFF
.	TRBJ2-2	TRBV5-1	.	TGCGCCAGCAGCTTGGCTGTGAGCACCGGGGAGCTGTTTTTT	CASSLAVSTGELFF
.	TRBJ1-2	TRBV7-3	.	TGTGCCAGCAGCTTAACGAGGGATCAAGGCTACACCTTC	CASSLTRDQGYTF
TRBD2	TRBJ2-1	TRBV12-3/TRBV12-4	.	TGTGCCAGCAGTGCTGCGGGGGGGAGTGAGCAGTTCTTC	CASSAAGGSEQFF
TRBD1	TRBJ2-7	TRBV6-5	few	TGTGCCAGCAGAGACAGGGGTTACGAGCAGTACTTC	CASRDRGYEQYF
.	TRBJ1-5	TRBV18	few	TGTGCCAGCTCACCACAGGGGGATCAGCCCCAGCATTTT	CASSPQGDQPQHF
TRBD1	TRBJ2-7	TRBV7-8	few	TGTGCCAGCAGCCCCTGGGGGACAGGTCTGGAGCAGTACTTC	CASSPWGTGLEQYF
TRBD2	TRBJ2-5	TRBV7-9	.	TGTGCCAGCCGACTAGCGGGGAAGGAGACCCAGTACTTC	CASRLAGKETQYF
.	TRBJ1-5	TRBV12-3/TRBV12-4	.	TGTGCCAGCACCCCTGGGGGGGGCGCGAGCAATCAGCCCCAGCATTTT	CASTPGGGASNQPQHF
.	TRBJ1-6	TRBV12-3/TRBV12-4	few	TGTGCCAGCACCAAGGACACCTATAATTCACCCCTCCACTTT	CASTKDTYNSPLHF
TRBD1	TRBJ1-6	TRBV25-1	few	TGTGCCAGCAGGGGGACAGGTAATATCGCCTCACCCCTCCACTTT	CASRGTGNIASPLHF
.	TRBJ2-7	TRBV5-1	few	TGCGCCAGCAGCTTCCGGAGGGGGATGACCTACGAGCAGTACTTC	CASSFRRGMTYEQYF
TRBD1	TRBJ2-1	TRBV11-2	.	TGTGCCAGCAGCTCATCAGACAGGGCCCACAATGAGCAGTTCTTC	CASSSSDRAHNEQFF
.	TRBJ1-3	TRBV10-3	.	TGTGCCATCAGTGAGGGAATCCCTGGAAACACCATATATTTT	CAISEGIPGNTIYF
TRBD1	TRBJ1-1	TRBV5-6	.	TGTGCCAGCAGCGCCGACAGGGTGGTCACTGAAGCTTTCTTT	CASSADRVVTEAFF
TRBD1	TRBJ1-2	TRBV7-8	.	TGTGCCAGCAGCTTATTACAGGGGAGAAGCTATGGCTACACCTTC	CASSLLQGRSYGYTF
TRBD2	TRBJ2-7	TRBV7-9	.	TGTGCCAGCAGCTTAGGGTCAGCGGGGGGTAAGACCTACGAGCAGTACTTC	CASSLGSAGGKTYEQYF
.	TRBJ1-2	TRBV6-2/TRBV6-3	few	TGTGCCAGCAGTTACCGGGACGGAAACTATGGCTACACCTTC	CASSYRDGNYGYTF
.	TRBJ2-1	TRBV7-9	.	TGTGCCAGCAGCTTGGGGGGGGGCCCGAACAATGAGCAGTTCTTC	CASSLGGGPNNEQFF
.	TRBJ2-7	TRBV7-9	.	TGTGCCAGCAGCTTAGGATTGGGGTCACCCTCCTACGAGCAGTACTTC	CASSLGLGSPSYEQYF
.	TRBJ1-1	TRBV12-3/TRBV12-4	few	TGTGCCAGCAGGGGTCAGGGAGCGGGCACTGAAGCTTTCTTT	CASRGQGAGTEAFF
TRBD1	TRBJ1-2	TRBV5-6	few	TGTGCCAGCAGCTCGCGACAGGGGATTAGCTATGGCTACACCTTC	CASSSRQGISYGYTF
.	TRBJ1-1	TRBV5-1	.	TGCGCCAGCAGCTCCAGGGTTAAGGGGACTGAAGCTTTCTTT	CASSSRVKGTEAFF
TRBD1	TRBJ2-5	TRBV4-2	many	TGTGCCAGCAGCTTAGGAGGACAGGGGGCGCAAGAGACCCAGTACTTC	CASSLGGQGAQETQYF
.	TRBJ2-1	TRBV7-9	.	TGTGCCAGCAGCTTTGGCGTGAAAGCTTATGAGCAGTTCTTC	CASSFGVKAYEQFF
TRBD1	TRBJ2-3	TRBV18	.	TGTGCCAGCTCCCCCGCAGGGGGTCCGGATACGCAGTATTTT	CASSPAGGPDTQYF
TRBD1	TRBJ2-5	TRBV9	.	TGTGCCAGCAGCGGGGGGACAGGGATTACGGAGACCCAGTACTTC	CASSGGTGITETQYF
.	TRBJ1-1	TRBV4-1	few	TGCGCCAGCAGCCGCCACGAGGACAGGAACACTGAAGCTTTCTTT	CASSRHEDRNTEAFF
.	TRBJ1-4	TRBV12-3/TRBV12-4	.	TGTGCCAGCAGTTTGGGTACAACTAATGAAAAACTGTTTTTT	CASSLGTTNEKLFF
.	TRBJ1-6	TRBV4-1	many	TGCGCCAGCAGCCCGATCGGTCGGGGAACTAATTCACCCCTCCACTTT	CASSPIGRGTNSPLHF